Listed below are T cell receptor beta chains from one sample, sequenced in a study of shared clonotypes between healthy human individuals. TCRdb's copy holds only in-frame clones and misses some; the assay was immunoSEQ multiplex PCR. The table includes approximately 980,000 clones, approximately 80% detected once. The sample taken for sequencing was memory CD4+ T cells sorted from blood. All receptors derive from a young man in good health. Each CDR3 is given with its conserved first and last residue. Fields, in order: J gene, D gene, clone size, V gene, CDR3 protein, CDR3 DNA. The D gene is left open where the match is weak. A row's size may be missing; if present it is once, few, many or a size class.

TRBJ2-5	NA	many	TRBV4-1	CASSQWRGETQYF	TGCGCCAGCAGCCAGTGGAGAGGAGAGACCCAGTACTTC
TRBJ2-1	NA	few	TRBV28	CASSLLGSGYNEQFF	TGTGCCAGCAGTTTGCTGGGGAGTGGTTACAATGAGCAGTTCTTC
TRBJ1-5	TRBD1	NA	TRBV28	CASRATGGSNQPQHF	TGTGCCAGCAGGGCTACAGGGGGCAGCAATCAGCCCCAGCATTTT
TRBJ1-2	NA	NA	TRBV7-8	CASSLGQTPNYGYTF	TGTGCCAGCAGCTTAGGACAGACTCCTAACTATGGCTACACCTTC
TRBJ1-1	TRBD1	NA	TRBV29-1	CSVVQGSTEAFF	TGCAGCGTTGTACAGGGGTCAACTGAAGCTTTCTTT
TRBJ2-7	NA	few	TRBV29-1	CSVAKKNEQYF	TGCAGCGTTGCAAAGAAAAACGAGCAGTACTTC
TRBJ1-4	TRBD1	NA	TRBV2	CASRGDSTTEKLFF	TGTGCCAGCAGGGGGGACAGCACAACGGAAAAACTGTTTTTT
TRBJ1-4	TRBD1	NA	TRBV6-5	CASSYRQGTNEKLFF	TGTGCCAGCAGTTACCGACAGGGGACTAATGAAAAACTGTTTTTT
TRBJ2-2	NA	NA	TRBV2	CASRRTTNTGELFF	TGTGCCAGCAGGCGGACTACGAACACCGGGGAGCTGTTTTTT
TRBJ2-7	NA	NA	TRBV10-1	CASSESGTATRYEQYF	TGCGCCAGCAGTGAGTCCGGGACGGCAACCCGCTACGAGCAGTACTTC
TRBJ2-1	TRBD2	NA	TRBV11-3	CASSPLAGGSSYNEQFF	TGTGCCAGCAGCCCACTAGCGGGAGGGAGCTCCTACAATGAGCAGTTCTTC
TRBJ1-2	NA	NA	TRBV6-1	CASSEKGPGYTF	TGTGCCAGCAGTGAGAAGGGCCCTGGCTACACCTTC
TRBJ1-1	TRBD1	NA	TRBV6-6	CASRGQGTEAFF	TGTGCCAGCAGGGGACAGGGGACTGAAGCTTTCTTT
TRBJ2-5	TRBD2	few	TRBV27	CASSSGTSGRKTQYF	TGTGCCAGCAGTTCCGGGACTAGCGGGAGAAAGACCCAGTACTTC
TRBJ2-2	NA	NA	TRBV19	CASSIVQNTGELFF	TGTGCCAGTAGTATAGTTCAGAACACCGGGGAGCTGTTTTTT
TRBJ2-5	NA	NA	TRBV7-9	CASSSSVGELNLQETQYF	TGTGCCAGCAGCTCATCCGTAGGGGAGTTAAACCTCCAAGAGACCCAGTACTTC
TRBJ1-5	NA	few	TRBV19	CASSDNQPQHF	TGTGCCAGTAGCGACAATCAGCCCCAGCATTTT
TRBJ1-1	NA	NA	TRBV5-4	CASSPRTGLYTEAFF	TGTGCCAGCAGCCCACGGACCGGCCTCTACACTGAAGCTTTCTTT
TRBJ1-2	TRBD1	NA	TRBV5-4	CASSLVRGQGLSGYTF	TGTGCCAGCAGCTTAGTCCGGGGACAGGGATTGAGCGGCTACACCTTC
TRBJ2-1	NA	NA	TRBV5-1	CASSSSANSYNEQFF	TGCGCCAGCAGCTCCTCTGCAAACTCCTACAATGAGCAGTTCTTC
TRBJ1-4	NA	NA	TRBV18	CASSPPRGSEEKLFF	TGTGCCAGCTCACCACCAAGGGGATCAGAGGAAAAACTGTTTTTT
TRBJ2-5	TRBD2	NA	TRBV5-6	CASSFPSGKETQYF	TGTGCCAGCAGCTTTCCTAGCGGGAAGGAGACCCAGTACTTC
TRBJ1-3	NA	NA	TRBV5-4	CASSSTPLSGNTIYF	TGTGCCAGCAGCTCGACGCCTCTCTCTGGAAACACCATATATTTT
TRBJ1-5	NA	NA	TRBV28	CASSRDGTNQPQHF	TGTGCCAGCAGTCGAGACGGGACCAATCAGCCCCAGCATTTT
TRBJ1-6	NA	NA	TRBV30	CAWSDAGHLTSYNSPLHF	TGTGCCTGGAGTGACGCTGGACACCTGACCTCCTATAATTCACCCCTCCACTTT
TRBJ1-4	TRBD1	NA	TRBV18	CASSLTGGTNEKLFF	TGTGCCAGCTCACTGACAGGGGGAACTAATGAAAAACTGTTTTTT
TRBJ2-3	NA	NA	TRBV7-2	CASSSSRGFTNTQYF	TGTGCCAGCAGCTCGAGTAGGGGGTTCACAAATACGCAGTATTTT
TRBJ1-6	TRBD1	NA	TRBV5-1	CASSLVTGNNSPLHF	TGCGCCAGCAGCTTGGTGACAGGGAATAATTCACCCCTCCACTTT
TRBJ1-6	TRBD1	NA	TRBV18	CASSPPGDRVSSPLHF	TGTGCCAGCTCACCACCGGGCGACAGGGTCAGTTCACCCCTCCACTTT